This TCR beta chain originates from a study of blood T cell repertoires in COVID-19. Study in general: Some COVID-19 samples were acute and others convalescent; all came from the United States, Italy and Spain. Sources were T cells, B-cell-depleted T cells, or PBMCs; the material itself was cDNA or gDNA.

CDR3 size: 15 residues. Trimming removed 4 bases at V and 4 bases at J, with 14 bases between. Germline CDR1 LGHDT, CDR2 YNNKEL (reference sequence). Under the authors' procedure: Amplification of reference gene primers provided the estimated nucleated cell counts. Only in-frame clones appear in the TCRdb table, and some are missing; sequencing was by immunoSEQ multiplex PCR. That table furnishes V, J and clone size, whereas the DNA furnished D and trimming. The table includes fewer than 400,000 clones, about 90% detected once. The TCR comes from a woman in her thirties with COVID-19, enrolled during active disease. The chain joins TRBV3-1 (or the pseudogene TRBV3-2) to TRBJ1-3; the D is unclear. The sample taken for sequencing was peripheral blood. CDR3 region: CASSPDPSPGNTIYF. For the CDR3, the DNA is TGTGCCAGCAGCCCAGACCCTAGCCCCGGAAACACCATATATTTT.